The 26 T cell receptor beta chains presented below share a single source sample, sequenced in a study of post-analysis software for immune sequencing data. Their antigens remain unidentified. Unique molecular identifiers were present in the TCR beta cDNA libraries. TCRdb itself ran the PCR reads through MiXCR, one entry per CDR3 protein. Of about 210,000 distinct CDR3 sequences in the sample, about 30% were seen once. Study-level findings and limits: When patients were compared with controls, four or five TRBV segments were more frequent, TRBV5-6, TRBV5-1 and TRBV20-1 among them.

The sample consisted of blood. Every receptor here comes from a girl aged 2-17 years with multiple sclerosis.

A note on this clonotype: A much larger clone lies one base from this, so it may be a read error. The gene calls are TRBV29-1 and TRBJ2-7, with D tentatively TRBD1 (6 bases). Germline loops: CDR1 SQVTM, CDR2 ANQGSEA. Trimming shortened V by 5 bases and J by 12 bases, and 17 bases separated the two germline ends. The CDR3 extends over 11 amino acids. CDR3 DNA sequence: TGCAGCGTTCCGTCAGGGGAGACCCGGTACTTC. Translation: CSVPSGETRYF.

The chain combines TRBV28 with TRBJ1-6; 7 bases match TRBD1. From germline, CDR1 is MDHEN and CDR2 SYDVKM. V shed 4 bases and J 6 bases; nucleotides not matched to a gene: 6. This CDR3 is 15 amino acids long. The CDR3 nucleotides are TGTGCCAGCAGTTCCCACAGGGGCGGTAATTCACCCCTCCACTTT. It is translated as CASSSHRGGNSPLHF.

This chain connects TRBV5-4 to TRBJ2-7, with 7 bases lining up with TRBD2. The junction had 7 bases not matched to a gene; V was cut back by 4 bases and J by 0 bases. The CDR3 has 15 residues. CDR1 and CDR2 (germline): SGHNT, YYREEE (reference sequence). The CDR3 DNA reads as TGTGCCAGCAGCAATCTAGCGGAGAGCTCCTACGAGCAGTACTTC. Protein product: CASSNLAESSYEQYF.

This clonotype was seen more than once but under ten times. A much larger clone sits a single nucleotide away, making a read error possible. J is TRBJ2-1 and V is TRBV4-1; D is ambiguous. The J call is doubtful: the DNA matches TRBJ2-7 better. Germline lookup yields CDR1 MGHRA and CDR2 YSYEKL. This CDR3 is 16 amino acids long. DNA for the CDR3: TGCGCCAGCAGCCAAGATGACCGGAGCTCCTACAATGAGCAGTACTTC. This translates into CASSQDDRSSYNEQYF.

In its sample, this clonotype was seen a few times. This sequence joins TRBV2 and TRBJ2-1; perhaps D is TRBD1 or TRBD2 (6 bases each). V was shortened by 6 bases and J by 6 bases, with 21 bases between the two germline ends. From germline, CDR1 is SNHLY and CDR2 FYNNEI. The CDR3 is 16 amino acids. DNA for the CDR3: TGTGCCAGCAGCACCGGCGGGACACATATGGGCAATGAGCAGTTCTTC. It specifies CASSTGGTHMGNEQFF.

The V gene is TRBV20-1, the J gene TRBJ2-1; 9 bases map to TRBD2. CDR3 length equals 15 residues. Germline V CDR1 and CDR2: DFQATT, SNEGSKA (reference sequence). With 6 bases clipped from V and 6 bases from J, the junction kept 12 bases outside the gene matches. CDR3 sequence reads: CSAPGAGGPGNEQFF. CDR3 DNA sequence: TGCAGTGCCCCCGGCGCGGGGGGGCCCGGCAATGAGCAGTTCTTC.

CDR3 coding DNA: TGTGCCAGCTGGGCAAGGGGTTTGGCAGATACGCAGTATTTT. Encoded protein: CASWARGLADTQYF. V is TRBV12-3 or TRBV12-4 and J is TRBJ2-3; D is perhaps TRBD1 (5 bases). This CDR3 comprises 14 residues. V lost 8 bases to trimming and J lost 4 bases, with 16 bases between them.

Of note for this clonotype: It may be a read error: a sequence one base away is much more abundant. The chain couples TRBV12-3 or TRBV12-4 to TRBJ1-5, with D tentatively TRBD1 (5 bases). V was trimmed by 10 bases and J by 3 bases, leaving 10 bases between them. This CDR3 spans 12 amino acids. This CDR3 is CANRPDNQPQHF. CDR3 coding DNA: TGTGCCAACAGGCCCGACAATCAGCCCCAGCATTTT.

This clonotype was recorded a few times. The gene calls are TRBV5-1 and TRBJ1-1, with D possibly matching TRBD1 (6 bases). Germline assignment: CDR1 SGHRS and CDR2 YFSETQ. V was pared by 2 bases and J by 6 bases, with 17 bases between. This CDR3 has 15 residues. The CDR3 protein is CASSFAGGGGAEAFF. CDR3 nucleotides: TGCGCCAGCAGCTTCGCCGGTGGGGGCGGGGCTGAAGCTTTCTTT.

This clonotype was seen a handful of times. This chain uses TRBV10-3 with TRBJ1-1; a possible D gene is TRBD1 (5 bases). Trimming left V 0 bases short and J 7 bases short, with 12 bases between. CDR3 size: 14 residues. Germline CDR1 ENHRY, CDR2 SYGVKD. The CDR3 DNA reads TGTGCCATCAGTGAGTCGCCCGGGGCGGGTGAAGCTTTCTTT. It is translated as CAISESPGAGEAFF.

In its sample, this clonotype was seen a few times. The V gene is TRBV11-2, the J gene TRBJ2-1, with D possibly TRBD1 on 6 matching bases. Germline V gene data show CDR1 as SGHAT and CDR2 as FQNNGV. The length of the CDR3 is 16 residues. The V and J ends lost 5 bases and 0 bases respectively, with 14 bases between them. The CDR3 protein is CASSRSLQGSYNEQFF. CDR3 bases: TGTGCCAGCAGCCGTTCCCTACAGGGCTCCTACAATGAGCAGTTCTTC.

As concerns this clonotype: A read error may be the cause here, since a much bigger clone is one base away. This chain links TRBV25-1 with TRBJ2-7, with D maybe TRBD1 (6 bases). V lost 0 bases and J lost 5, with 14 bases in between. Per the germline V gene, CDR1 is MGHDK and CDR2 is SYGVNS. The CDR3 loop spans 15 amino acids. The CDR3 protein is CASSEYRQGSHEQYF. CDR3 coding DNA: TGTGCCAGCAGTGAATATCGGCAGGGGTCCCACGAGCAGTACTTC.

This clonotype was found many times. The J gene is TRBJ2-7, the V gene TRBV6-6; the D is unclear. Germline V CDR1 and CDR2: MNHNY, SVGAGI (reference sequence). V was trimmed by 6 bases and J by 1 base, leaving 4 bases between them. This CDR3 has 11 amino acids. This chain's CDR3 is CASSNSYEQYF. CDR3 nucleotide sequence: TGTGCCAGCAGCAATTCCTACGAGCAGTACTTC.

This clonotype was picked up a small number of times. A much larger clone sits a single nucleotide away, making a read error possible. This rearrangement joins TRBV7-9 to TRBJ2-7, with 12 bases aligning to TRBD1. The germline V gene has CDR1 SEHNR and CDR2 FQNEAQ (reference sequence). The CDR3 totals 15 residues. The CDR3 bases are TGTGCCTGCAGCTTAGAGGGACAGGGGGCGACCGAGCAGTACTTC. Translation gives CACSLEGQGATEQYF.

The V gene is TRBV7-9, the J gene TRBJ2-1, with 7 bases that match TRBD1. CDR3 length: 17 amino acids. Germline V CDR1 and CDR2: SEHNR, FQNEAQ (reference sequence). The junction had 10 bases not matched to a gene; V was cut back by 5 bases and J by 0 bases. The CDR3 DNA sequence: TGTGCCAGCAGCCCCTGGACAGGCGAGAGCTCCTACAATGAGCAGTTCTTC. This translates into CASSPWTGESSYNEQFF.

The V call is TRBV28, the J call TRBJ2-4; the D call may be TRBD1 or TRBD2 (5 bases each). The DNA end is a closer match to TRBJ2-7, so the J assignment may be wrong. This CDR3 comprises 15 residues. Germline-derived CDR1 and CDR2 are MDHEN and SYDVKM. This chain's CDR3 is CASTQAGTPSYEQYF. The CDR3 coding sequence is TGTGCCAGCACCCAGGCCGGGACCCCCTCCTACGAGCAGTACTTC.

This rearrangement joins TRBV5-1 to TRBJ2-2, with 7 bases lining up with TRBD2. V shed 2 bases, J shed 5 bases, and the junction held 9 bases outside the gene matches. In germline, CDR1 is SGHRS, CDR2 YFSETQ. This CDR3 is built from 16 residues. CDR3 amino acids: CASSFSGLRSTGELFF. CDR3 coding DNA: TGCGCCAGCAGCTTTAGCGGGCTCAGATCGACCGGGGAGCTGTTTTTT. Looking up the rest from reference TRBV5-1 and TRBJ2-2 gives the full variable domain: KAGVTQTPRYLIKTRGQQVTLSCSPISGHRSVSWYQQTPGQGLQFLFEYFSETQRNKGNFPGRFSGRQFSNSRSEMNVSTLELGDSALYLCASSFSGLRSTGELFFGEGSRLTVL.

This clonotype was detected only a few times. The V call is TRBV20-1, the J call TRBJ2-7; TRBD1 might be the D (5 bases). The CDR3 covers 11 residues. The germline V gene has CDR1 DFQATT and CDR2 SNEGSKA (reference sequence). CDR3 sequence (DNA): TGCAGCGTCAAGGGGATCTACGAGCAGTACTTC. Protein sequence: CSVKGIYEQYF.

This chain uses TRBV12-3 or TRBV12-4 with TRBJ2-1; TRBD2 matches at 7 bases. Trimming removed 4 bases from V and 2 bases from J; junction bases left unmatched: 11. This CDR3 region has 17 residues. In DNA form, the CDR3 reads TGTGCCAGCAGTTATACTCCCGGGACTAACGCCTACAATGAGCAGTTCTTC. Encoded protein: CASSYTPGTNAYNEQFF.

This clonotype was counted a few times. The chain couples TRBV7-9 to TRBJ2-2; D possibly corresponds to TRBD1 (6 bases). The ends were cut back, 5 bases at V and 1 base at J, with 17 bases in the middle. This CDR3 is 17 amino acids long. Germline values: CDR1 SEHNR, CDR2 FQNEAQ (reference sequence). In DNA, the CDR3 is TGTGCCAGCAGCGCGGGTGGTGGCAGGGGGAACACCGGGGAGCTGTTTTTT. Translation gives CASSAGGGRGNTGELFF.

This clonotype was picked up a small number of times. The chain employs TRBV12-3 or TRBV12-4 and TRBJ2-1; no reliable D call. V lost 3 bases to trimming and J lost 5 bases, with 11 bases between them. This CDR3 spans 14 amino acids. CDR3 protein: CASSFVGIHNEQFF. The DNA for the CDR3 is TGTGCCAGCAGTTTCGTAGGAATACACAATGAGCAGTTCTTC.

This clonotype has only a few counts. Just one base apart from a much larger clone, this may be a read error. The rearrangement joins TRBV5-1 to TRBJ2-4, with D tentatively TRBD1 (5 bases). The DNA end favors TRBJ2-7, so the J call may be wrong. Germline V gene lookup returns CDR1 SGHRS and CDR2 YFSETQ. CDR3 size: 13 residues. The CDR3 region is CASGSLRENEQYF. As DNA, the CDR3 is TGCGCCAGCGGCTCCCTCAGGGAAAACGAGCAGTACTTC.

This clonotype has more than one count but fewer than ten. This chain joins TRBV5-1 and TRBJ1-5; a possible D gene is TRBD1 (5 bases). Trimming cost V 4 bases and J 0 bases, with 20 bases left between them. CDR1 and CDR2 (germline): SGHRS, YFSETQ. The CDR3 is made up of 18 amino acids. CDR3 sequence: CASSLGDGKRGSNQPQHF. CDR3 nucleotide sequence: TGCGCCAGCAGCCTGGGGGACGGCAAAAGGGGTAGCAATCAGCCCCAGCATTTT.

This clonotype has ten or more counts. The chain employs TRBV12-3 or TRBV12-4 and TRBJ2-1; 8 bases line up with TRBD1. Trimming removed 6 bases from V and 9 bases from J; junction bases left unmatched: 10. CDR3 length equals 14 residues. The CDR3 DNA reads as TGTGCCAGCAGGGACACAGGGGGGTCTAGTGAGCAGTTCTTC. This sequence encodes CASRDTGGSSEQFF.

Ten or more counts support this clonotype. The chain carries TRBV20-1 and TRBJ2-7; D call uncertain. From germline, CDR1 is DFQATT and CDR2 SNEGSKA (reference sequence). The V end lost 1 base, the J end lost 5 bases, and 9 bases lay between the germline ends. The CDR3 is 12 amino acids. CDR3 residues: CSARGARDEQYF. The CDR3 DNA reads TGCAGTGCTAGAGGGGCGCGTGACGAGCAGTACTTC.

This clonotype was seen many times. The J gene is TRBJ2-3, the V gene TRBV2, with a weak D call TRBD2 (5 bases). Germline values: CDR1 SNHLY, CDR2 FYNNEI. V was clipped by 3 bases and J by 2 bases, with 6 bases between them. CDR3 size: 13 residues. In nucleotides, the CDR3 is TGTGCCAGCAGTGAGGACTTCACAGATACGCAGTATTTT. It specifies CASSEDFTDTQYF.